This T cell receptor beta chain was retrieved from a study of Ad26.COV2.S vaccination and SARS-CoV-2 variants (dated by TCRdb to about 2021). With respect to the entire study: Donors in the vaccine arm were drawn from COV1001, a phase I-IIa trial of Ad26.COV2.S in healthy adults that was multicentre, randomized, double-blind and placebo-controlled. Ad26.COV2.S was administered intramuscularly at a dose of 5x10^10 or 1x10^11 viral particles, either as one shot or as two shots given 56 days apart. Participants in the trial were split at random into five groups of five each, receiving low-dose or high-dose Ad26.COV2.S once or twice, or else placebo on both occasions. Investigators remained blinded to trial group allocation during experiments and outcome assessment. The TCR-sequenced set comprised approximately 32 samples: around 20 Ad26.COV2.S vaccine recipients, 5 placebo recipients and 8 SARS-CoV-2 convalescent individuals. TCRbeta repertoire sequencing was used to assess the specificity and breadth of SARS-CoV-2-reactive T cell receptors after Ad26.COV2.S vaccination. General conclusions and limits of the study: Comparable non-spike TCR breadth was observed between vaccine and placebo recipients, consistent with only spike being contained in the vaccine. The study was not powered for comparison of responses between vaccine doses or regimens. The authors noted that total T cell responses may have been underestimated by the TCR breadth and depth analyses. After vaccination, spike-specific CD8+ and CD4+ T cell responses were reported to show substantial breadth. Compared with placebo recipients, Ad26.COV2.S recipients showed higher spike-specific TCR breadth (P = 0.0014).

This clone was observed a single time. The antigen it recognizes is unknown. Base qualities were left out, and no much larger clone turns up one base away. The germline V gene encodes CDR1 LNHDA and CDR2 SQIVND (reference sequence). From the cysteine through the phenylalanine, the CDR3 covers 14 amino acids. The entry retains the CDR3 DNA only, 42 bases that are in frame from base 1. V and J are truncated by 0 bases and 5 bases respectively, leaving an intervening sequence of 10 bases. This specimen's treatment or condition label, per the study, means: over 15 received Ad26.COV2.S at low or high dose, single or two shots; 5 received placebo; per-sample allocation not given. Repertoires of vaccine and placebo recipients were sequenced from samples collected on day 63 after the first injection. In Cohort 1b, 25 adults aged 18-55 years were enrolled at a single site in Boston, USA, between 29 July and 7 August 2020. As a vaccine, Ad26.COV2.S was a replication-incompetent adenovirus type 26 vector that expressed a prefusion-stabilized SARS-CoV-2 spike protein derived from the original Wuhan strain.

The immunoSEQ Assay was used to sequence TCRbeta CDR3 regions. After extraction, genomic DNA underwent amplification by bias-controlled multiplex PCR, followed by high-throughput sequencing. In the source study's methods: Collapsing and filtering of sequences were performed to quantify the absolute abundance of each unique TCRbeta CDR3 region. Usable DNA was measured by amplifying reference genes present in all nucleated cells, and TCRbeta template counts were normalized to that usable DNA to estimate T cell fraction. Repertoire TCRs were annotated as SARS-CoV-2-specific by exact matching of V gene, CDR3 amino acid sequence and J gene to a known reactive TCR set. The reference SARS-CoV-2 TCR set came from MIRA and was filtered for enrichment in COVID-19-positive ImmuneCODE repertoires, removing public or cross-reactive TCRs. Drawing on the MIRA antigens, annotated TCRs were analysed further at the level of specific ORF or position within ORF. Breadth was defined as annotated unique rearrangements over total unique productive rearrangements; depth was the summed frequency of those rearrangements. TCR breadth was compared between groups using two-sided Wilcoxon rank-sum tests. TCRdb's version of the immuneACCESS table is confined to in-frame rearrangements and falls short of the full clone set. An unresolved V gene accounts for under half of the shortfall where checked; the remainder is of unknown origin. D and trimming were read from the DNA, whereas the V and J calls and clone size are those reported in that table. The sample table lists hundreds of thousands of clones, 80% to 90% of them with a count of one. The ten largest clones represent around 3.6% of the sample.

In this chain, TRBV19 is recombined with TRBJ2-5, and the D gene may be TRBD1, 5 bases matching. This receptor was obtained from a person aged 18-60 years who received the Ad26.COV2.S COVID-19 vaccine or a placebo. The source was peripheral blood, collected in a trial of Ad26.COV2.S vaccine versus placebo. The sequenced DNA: TGTGCCAGTAGTATAGAGCAGGGCTTGGAGACCCAGTACTTC. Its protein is CASSIEQGLETQYF.